These 28 T cell receptor beta chains share one sample of origin, sequenced in a study of T cells in Graves' hyperthyroidism and ophthalmopathy. RNA transcripts served as the template for amplifying TCR beta CDR3 regions. The study used the HTBI primer set for a first-round RT-PCR of the TCR CDR3. TCRdb reanalysed the multiplex PCR reads using MiXCR and keeps one entry per CDR3 protein. The data hold about 400,000 distinct CDR3 sequences, with 11% to 15% observed a single time. Sequencing was performed on blood. These TCRs come from a man in his fifties or sixties with Graves' ophthalmopathy.

This clonotype was counted a few times. This rearrangement joins TRBV6-2 or TRBV6-3 to TRBJ2-7, with 16 bases matching TRBD2. V lost 6 bases, J lost 6 bases, and 5 bases stayed unmatched. The germline V gene encodes CDR1 MNHEY and CDR2 SVGEGT. The CDR3 covers 15 residues. The CDR3 loop reads CASSRGLAGGLEQYF. In DNA, the CDR3 is TGTGCCAGCAGCAGGGGACTAGCGGGAGGGCTCGAGCAGTACTTC.

The sample holds many counts of this clonotype. The chain is built from TRBV11-3 and TRBJ2-5; no firm D call. Deletions cut 5 bases from V and 2 bases from J, with 12 bases between. Germline-derived CDR1 and CDR2 are SGHNT and YENEEA. The CDR3 loop spans 14 amino acids. CDR3 sequence reads: CASSGRPKQETQYF. CDR3 DNA: TGTGCCAGCAGCGGAAGACCTAAACAAGAGACCCAGTACTTC. Variable domain in full (rest from reference TRBV11-3 and TRBJ2-5): EAGVVQSPRYKIIEKKQPVAFWCNPISGHNTLYWYLQNLGQGPELLIRYENEEAVDDSQLPKDRFSAERLKGVDSTLKIQPAELGDSAVYLCASSGRPKQETQYFGPGTRLLVL.

The chain employs TRBV6-2 or TRBV6-3 and TRBJ1-1; no definite D call. The CDR3 has 14 residues. V was trimmed by 7 bases and J by 1 base, leaving 13 bases between them. CDR1 is MNHEY, CDR2 SVGEGT, per germline. The CDR3, as DNA: TGTGCCAGCATGACTCGGACGGGGAACACTGAAGCTTTCTTT. Translating gives CASMTRTGNTEAFF.

This clonotype was counted ten times or more. This chain joins TRBV5-1 and TRBJ2-1, with a weak D call TRBD2 (6 bases). The germline CDR1 and CDR2 sequences are SGHRS and YFSETQ. Trimming took off 3 bases at V and 7 bases at J, with 17 bases between the two ends. This CDR3 is built from 15 residues. CDR3 in amino acids: CASSSLSLAGNEQFF. The CDR3 nucleotides are TGCGCCAGCAGCTCTCTTTCGTTGGCGGGGAATGAGCAGTTCTTC.

This clonotype has ten or more counts. The J gene is TRBJ2-5, the V gene TRBV20-1, with 7 positions matching TRBD1. CDR1 is DFQATT and CDR2 is SNEGSKA in the germline V gene (reference sequence). V was clipped by 6 bases and J by 6 bases; unmatched bases: 13. The CDR3 covers 14 residues. The CDR3 DNA follows: TGCAGTGCCTTTCCGAGACAGGGATGGAAGACCCAGTACTTC. Protein sequence: CSAFPRQGWKTQYF.

There are a few counts of this clonotype. V is TRBV25-1 and J is TRBJ2-7, with no clear D. V dropped 1 base and J dropped 0 bases, with 10 bases sitting between them. This CDR3 has 15 residues. Germline CDR1 is MGHDK and CDR2 is SYGVNS. The CDR3 loop is CASSESGSISYEQYF. In DNA form, the CDR3 reads TGTGCCAGCAGTGAATCGGGCAGCATCTCCTACGAGCAGTACTTC.

This clonotype was detected many times. The chain has TRBV7-8 and TRBJ2-1; D might be TRBD2 (5 bases). V lost 5 bases, J lost 1 base, and 12 bases lay in between. This CDR3 region has 15 residues. The V gene's germline CDR1 is SGHVS and CDR2 FQNEAQ. This CDR3 is CASSQGWRSYNEQFF. CDR3 sequence (DNA): TGTGCCAGCAGCCAAGGATGGAGGTCCTACAATGAGCAGTTCTTC. The whole variable domain, remainder taken from reference TRBV7-8 and TRBJ2-1, is GAGVSQSPRYKVAKRGQDVALRCDPISGHVSLFWYQQALGQGPEFLTYFQNEAQLDKSGLPSDRFFAERPEGSVSTLKIQRTQQEDSAVYLCASSQGWRSYNEQFFGPGTRLTVL.

The genes are TRBV11-2 and TRBJ2-7, with unresolved D. V was trimmed by 4 bases and J by 3 bases, leaving 13 bases between them. The CDR3 length is 14 residues. Germline lookup yields CDR1 SGHAT and CDR2 FQNNGV. CDR3 bases: TGTGCCAGCAGCTGGAGATTCGTAGGCTACGAGCAGTACTTC. This sequence encodes CASSWRFVGYEQYF.

This clonotype appeared a few times. V is TRBV2 and J is TRBJ2-1; 15 nucleotides align to TRBD2. This CDR3 has 17 residues. The germline CDR1 and CDR2 sequences are SNHLY and FYNNEI. J lost 6 bases, V lost 7 bases, and 10 bases had no gene match. Here the CDR3 DNA reads TGTGCCAGCATATCCTGGACTAGCGGGAGGGCTAGCAATGAGCAGTTCTTC. This encodes CASISWTSGRASNEQFF.

The chain uses TRBV29-1 and TRBJ2-5; the D gene is possibly TRBD1 (6 bases). CDR1 SQVTM and CDR2 ANQGSEA come from the germline V gene. CDR3 size: 15 residues. Trimming left V 3 bases short and J 1 base short, with 15 bases between. Here the CDR3 reads CSVDQVRGIQETQYF. CDR3 in DNA: TGCAGCGTTGATCAGGTCAGGGGCATCCAAGAGACCCAGTACTTC.

The table lists this clonotype with a few counts. The chain employs TRBV4-2 and TRBJ2-1; 11 nucleotides match TRBD2. CDR1 and CDR2 (germline): LGHNA, YNFKEQ. The CDR3 has 16 residues. Trimming took 4 bases from V and 5 from J; bases not matched to a gene: 7. CDR3 sequence: CASSRTGLADNNEQFF. The CDR3 nucleotides are TGTGCCAGCAGCCGGACGGGACTAGCGGATAACAATGAGCAGTTCTTC.

At least ten counts were recorded for this clonotype. The J gene is TRBJ2-7, the V gene TRBV10-2; D not resolved. The CDR3 spans 16 residues. Germline CDR1 is WSHSY and CDR2 is SAAADI. Trimming removed 3 bases from V and 3 bases from J, with 18 bases in between. CDR3 coding DNA: TGCGCCAGCAGTGAATCTCCCGGAGCCGCCGACTACGAGCAGTACTTC. Amino acid sequence: CASSESPGAADYEQYF.

The rearrangement links TRBV19 to TRBJ1-1; tentative D call: TRBD1 (6 bases). Germline assignment: CDR1 LNHDA and CDR2 SQIVND (reference sequence). V dropped 6 bases and J dropped 7 bases, with 9 bases sitting between them. This CDR3 region has 11 residues. Here the CDR3 DNA reads TGTGCCAGTAGGATGACAGGTGAAGCTTTCTTT. This encodes CASRMTGEAFF.

This clonotype was found many times. This chain uses TRBV3-1 with TRBJ2-1, with 7 bases lining up with TRBD2. V was pared by 1 base and J by 4 bases, with 7 bases of the junction left unmatched. The CDR3 loop spans 16 amino acids. Germline V gene sequence: CDR1 LGHDT, CDR2 YNNKEL (reference sequence). For the CDR3, the DNA is TGTGCCAGCAGCCAAGGGAACGGGGGGATTTACAATGAGCAGTTCTTC. Residues: CASSQGNGGIYNEQFF.

This clonotype was seen a single time. The chain combines TRBV30 with TRBJ1-1; D gene unclear. CDR1 is GTSNPN and CDR2 is SVGIG in the germline V gene (reference sequence). V lost 2 bases and J 3 bases, leaving 16 bases between the germline ends. The CDR3 is 15 amino acids. The CDR3 is CAWSRWGGSDTEAFF. The CDR3 region has the DNA TGTGCCTGGAGTAGGTGGGGAGGGTCCGACACTGAAGCTTTCTTT.

This clonotype was counted between two and nine times. V and J are TRBV5-5 and TRBJ2-2; 10 bases agree with TRBD2. Germline CDR1 SGHKS, CDR2 YYEKEE (reference sequence). This CDR3 is built from 19 residues. The V segment lost 3 bases and the J segment 6 bases; nucleotides outside the gene matches: 17. The CDR3 is CASSSESGGSGRLSGELFF. CDR3 in DNA: TGTGCCAGCAGCTCCGAATCGGGGGGTAGCGGGAGGCTATCCGGGGAGCTGTTTTTT.

This clonotype was recorded a few times. Given the absence of the conserved phenylalanine or tryptophan at the CDR3 end, a read error is likely. The chain has TRBV30 and TRBJ1-1; 10 bases fit TRBD1. V lost 5 bases, J lost 5 bases, and 5 bases stayed unmatched. In germline, CDR1 is GTSNPN, CDR2 SVGIG (reference sequence). The CDR3 spans 13 residues. CDR3 nucleotides: TGTGCCTGGGAGACAGGGGGCGCGACTGAAGCTTTCCTT. Translation: CAWETGGATEAFL.

This clonotype was seen at least ten times. V is TRBV28 and J is TRBJ2-3; tentative D call: TRBD2 (6 bases). The germline CDR1 and CDR2 sequences are MDHEN and SYDVKM. This CDR3 spans 12 amino acids. Trimming removed 5 bases from V and 6 bases from J, with 9 bases in between. In DNA form, the CDR3 reads TGTGCCAGCAGTGCGGGGTTCGATACGCAGTATTTT. The encoded protein is CASSAGFDTQYF.

V usage is TRBV4-1 and J usage is TRBJ2-1; 9 bases are shared with TRBD2. The CDR3 totals 19 residues. V lost 0 bases, J lost 5 bases, and 14 bases stayed unmatched. Germline V lookup: CDR1 MGHRA, CDR2 YSYEKL. The CDR3, as DNA: TGCGCCAGCAGCCAAGAGAGTAATAGCGGGGGTTATAGGGACAATGAGCAGTTCTTC. It is translated as CASSQESNSGGYRDNEQFF.

Only one count was recorded for this clonotype. The V gene is TRBV2, the J gene TRBJ2-3, with TRBD1 identical over 7 bases. J was trimmed by 2 bases and V by 11 bases; bases with no gene match: 10. CDR1 is SNHLY and CDR2 is FYNNEI in the germline V gene. The CDR3 is made up of 14 amino acids. The CDR3 coding sequence is TGTGCCGGAAAGACAGGGACATTCACAGATACGCAGTATTTT. It is translated as CAGKTGTFTDTQYF.

The sample holds many counts of this clonotype. This chain joins TRBV3-1 and TRBJ2-2, with 7 nucleotides matching TRBD2. Per the germline V gene, CDR1 is LGHDT and CDR2 is YNNKEL (reference sequence). This CDR3 is 15 amino acids long. The V segment lost 1 base and the J segment 4 bases; nucleotides outside the gene matches: 3. The chain's CDR3 is CASSQGWTSTGELFF. The CDR3 nucleotides are TGTGCCAGCAGCCAAGGGTGGACTAGCACCGGGGAGCTGTTTTTT.

This clonotype was detected a few times. The V call is TRBV27, the J call TRBJ2-7, with 11 nucleotides matching TRBD2. The CDR3 runs 16 residues. Trimming at V came to 5 bases and at J to 0 bases, leaving 6 bases not matched to a gene. The germline gives CDR1 MNHEY, CDR2 SMNVEV (reference sequence). CDR3 coding DNA: TGTGCCAGCAGTCCCGAACTAGCGGGAGCCTCCTACGAGCAGTACTTC. This sequence encodes CASSPELAGASYEQYF.

This clonotype has a count of ten or more. The V and J genes are TRBV29-1 and TRBJ2-3, with a possible D match to TRBD1 (5 bases). The V and J ends lost 5 bases and 6 bases respectively, with 9 bases between them. The CDR3 runs 11 residues. In germline, CDR1 is SQVTM, CDR2 ANQGSEA. CDR3 bases: TGCAGCGTTCAGGGTGGGGATACGCAGTATTTT. This sequence encodes CSVQGGDTQYF.

V is TRBV5-1 and J is TRBJ1-2; 12 nucleotides line up with TRBD1. From germline, CDR1 is SGHRS and CDR2 YFSETQ. The CDR3 spans 15 residues. V was pared by 4 bases and J by 4 bases, with 5 bases of the junction left unmatched. CDR3 in DNA: TGCGCCAGCAGCGAGGGGACAGGGGGCTTCTATGGCTACACCTTC. Translated: CASSEGTGGFYGYTF.

The chain has TRBV9 and TRBJ1-2; 7 bases fit TRBD1. The CDR3 totals 14 residues. J lost 5 bases, V lost 4 bases, and 8 bases had no gene match. The germline V gene encodes CDR1 SGDLS and CDR2 YYNGEE. Here the CDR3 reads CASSPGTAQYGYTF. The CDR3 DNA follows: TGTGCCAGCAGCCCTGGGACAGCCCAGTATGGCTACACCTTC.

V usage is TRBV12-3 or TRBV12-4 and J usage is TRBJ2-3; TRBD1 aligns across 9 bases. The CDR3 length is 14 residues. The J segment lost 6 bases and the V segment lost 1 base, leaving 2 bases of the junction unmatched. The CDR3: CASSLGDRVDTQYF. Here the CDR3 DNA reads TGTGCCAGCAGTTTAGGGGACAGGGTGGATACGCAGTATTTT.

This clonotype was observed at least ten times. The gene calls are TRBV20-1 and TRBJ1-2; TRBD1 might be the D (6 bases). Between the trimmed V and J ends, which lost 4 bases and 8 bases, there was a span of 8 bases. The germline V gene has CDR1 DFQATT and CDR2 SNEGSKA (reference sequence). The CDR3 is 10 residues long. The CDR3 DNA is TGCAGTGCTAACAGGGCAGGCTACACCTTC. Translated, it gives CSANRAGYTF.

This clonotype was found a few times. J is TRBJ2-7 and V is TRBV27; D uncertain. V dropped 5 bases and J dropped 2 bases, with 13 bases sitting between them. The CDR3 has 14 residues. The V gene's germline CDR1 is MNHEY and CDR2 SMNVEV (reference sequence). CDR3 bases: TGTGCCAGCAGTCTACTATATGGACCCTACGAGCAGTACTTC. This codes for CASSLLYGPYEQYF.